These 27 T cell receptor beta chains came from one sample sequenced in a study of identical twins (dated by TCRdb to 2016 to 2017). The method was 5' RACE. The run used an Illumina HiSeq 2000. The public reads were run again by TCRdb, first through fastp at Q25 and then through MiXCR, and only productive beta chains were kept. Every CDR3 protein is listed once, alongside the most common genes and DNA of its rows. Present in this sample are roughly 700,000 distinct CDR3 sequences, around 8.3% of which were seen just once. The ten largest clones capture roughly 0.9% of the sample. These data are also associated with another study on yellow fever vaccine responses in identical twins.

Sequencing was performed on PBMCs. These receptors originate from a woman under 30 in good health.

The V call is TRBV5-1, the J call TRBJ2-3; TRBD2 matches at 10 bases. The CDR3 totals 16 residues. The ends lost 1 base at V and 1 base at J; junction bases unmatched: 3. CDR1 SGHRS and CDR2 YFSETQ come from the germline V gene. The CDR3 DNA sequence: TGCGCCAGCAGCTTGTGGCTAGCGGGGGGCACAGATACGCAGTATTTT. Amino acids: CASSLWLAGGTDTQYF.

The rearrangement joins TRBV6-2 or TRBV6-3 to TRBJ2-1, with a weak D call TRBD2 (6 bases). Trimming pared 5 bases from V and 0 bases from J, leaving 11 bases between. CDR1 and CDR2 (germline): MNHEY, SVGEGT. CDR3 length equals 15 residues. The CDR3 loop reads CASSETRISYNEQFF. DNA of the CDR3: TGTGCCAGCAGTGAGACTAGGATCTCCTACAATGAGCAGTTCTTC.

This clonotype was detected ten times or more. V gene TRBV5-1 combines with J gene TRBJ1-4, with 8 nucleotides matching TRBD1. This CDR3 has 14 amino acids. After removal of 4 bases from V and 7 bases from J, the junction contained 6 bases not matched to a gene. Germline V gene lookup returns CDR1 SGHRS and CDR2 YFSETQ. In nucleotides, the CDR3 is TGCGCCAGCAGCCCGACAGGGGTTATTGAAAAACTGTTTTTT. This encodes CASSPTGVIEKLFF.

This clonotype was detected many times. The chain joins TRBV5-1 to TRBJ2-3, with TRBD2 identical over 13 bases. This CDR3 contains 14 residues. CDR1 and CDR2 (germline): SGHRS, YFSETQ. J gave up 5 bases and V 5 bases, and 2 bases lay outside the gene matches. The CDR3 DNA reads TGCGCCAGCAGTGGACTAGCGGGAGAAGATACGCAGTATTTT. Translated, it gives CASSGLAGEDTQYF.

This clonotype was detected a few times. The rearrangement uses TRBV3-1 and TRBJ2-5; 9 bases align to TRBD2. This CDR3 contains 15 residues. V lost 4 bases, J lost 4 bases, and 7 bases stayed unmatched. The germline gives CDR1 LGHDT, CDR2 YNNKEL (reference sequence). Written as DNA, the CDR3 is TGTGCCAGCAGCCGTCCTAGCGGGATCTCAGAGACCCAGTACTTC. Translating it yields CASSRPSGISETQYF.

The chain combines TRBV7-9 with TRBJ1-1; 7 nucleotides match TRBD1. V trimming: 5 bases; J trimming: 6 bases; junction bases outside the gene matches: 6. Germline V lookup: CDR1 SEHNR, CDR2 FQNEAQ (reference sequence). The CDR3 contains 13 residues. CDR3: CASSPTGDAEAFF. In DNA form, the CDR3 reads TGTGCCAGCAGCCCAACAGGGGACGCTGAAGCTTTCTTT. The entire variable domain, with the rest obtained from reference TRBV7-9 and TRBJ1-1, is as follows: DTGVSQNPRHKITKRGQNVTFRCDPISEHNRLYWYRQTLGQGPEFLTYFQNEAQLEKSRLLSDRFSAERPKGSFSTLEIQRTEQGDSAMYLCASSPTGDAEAFFGQGTRLTVV.

In its sample, this clonotype was seen a few times. The chain recombines TRBV29-1 with TRBJ2-7; tentatively, D is TRBD1 (5 bases). Trimming cost V 0 bases and J 4 bases, with 16 bases left between them. This CDR3 has 15 residues. Germline-derived CDR1 and CDR2 are SQVTM and ANQGSEA. This chain's CDR3 is CSVEDQQGTGYEQYF. As DNA, the CDR3 is TGCAGCGTTGAAGATCAGCAGGGTACTGGGTACGAGCAGTACTTC.

This clonotype was counted ten times or more. The V gene is TRBV29-1, the J gene TRBJ2-5, with 9 bases fitting TRBD1. CDR3 length: 14 residues. V shed 8 bases, J shed 5 bases, and the junction held 12 bases outside the gene matches. CDR1 and CDR2 (germline): SQVTM, ANQGSEA. CDR3 protein: CSSSGTGIGETQYF. CDR3 DNA: TGCAGCTCCTCCGGGACAGGGATCGGTGAGACCCAGTACTTC.

This clonotype showed up many times. The chain combines TRBV5-6 with TRBJ2-2; a weak D match, TRBD1 (5 bases). The germline CDR1 and CDR2 sequences are SGHDT and YYEEEE. Trimming left V 2 bases short and J 1 base short, with 9 bases between. There are 15 residues in the CDR3. CDR3: CASSFGTGNTGELFF. The CDR3 DNA follows: TGTGCCAGCAGCTTCGGAACAGGGAACACCGGGGAGCTGTTTTTT.

The chain recombines TRBV4-1 with TRBJ2-7; 7 bases are shared with TRBD1. Trimming at V came to 5 bases and at J to 2 bases, leaving 12 bases not matched to a gene. Germline V CDR1 and CDR2: MGHRA, YSYEKL. The CDR3 has 16 amino acids. This CDR3 reads CASSEGDGRGTYEQYF. The DNA of the CDR3 is TGCGCCAGCAGCGAAGGGGATGGCAGGGGGACCTACGAGCAGTACTTC.

The chain employs TRBV7-9 and TRBJ2-7; D gene uncertain. The V gene's germline CDR1 is SEHNR and CDR2 FQNEAQ (reference sequence). This CDR3 is 12 amino acids long. V lost 5 bases and J 2 bases, leaving 7 bases between the germline ends. For the CDR3, the DNA is TGTGCCAGCAGCACCCAGACCTACGAGCAGTACTTC. Residues: CASSTQTYEQYF.

This clonotype was observed a handful of times. The rearrangement links TRBV5-1 to TRBJ2-2, with TRBD1 matching over 9 bases. V lost 3 bases, J lost 3 bases, and 3 bases stayed unmatched. CDR1 and CDR2 from the germline V gene are SGHRS and YFSETQ. The CDR3 has 15 amino acids. DNA for the CDR3: TGCGCCAGCAGCTCCGACAGGGGGGACACCGGGGAGCTGTTTTTT. It specifies CASSSDRGDTGELFF.

This clonotype has at least ten counts. V and J are TRBV29-1 and TRBJ2-7; D unclear. The CDR3 runs 11 residues. V was clipped by 2 bases and J by 6 bases, with 8 bases between them. CDR1 is SQVTM, CDR2 ANQGSEA, per germline. DNA for the CDR3: TGCAGCGTTGAATGGGGTGCCGAGCAGTACTTC. Its translation: CSVEWGAEQYF.

This clonotype was seen many times. This chain joins TRBV5-1 and TRBJ2-5; 8 bases match TRBD2. CDR3 size: 17 residues. Germline V gene sequence: CDR1 SGHRS, CDR2 YFSETQ. V shed 4 bases and J 4 bases; nucleotides not matched to a gene: 15. The CDR3 here is CASSRQRAGEGRETQYF. CDR3 nucleotide sequence: TGCGCCAGCAGCAGACAACGAGCGGGAGAAGGGAGAGAGACCCAGTACTTC.

As concerns this clonotype: This sequence may be a read error, since a much larger clone differs from it by one base. CDR3 region: CATCDIGWAASSYNEQFF. In nucleotides, the CDR3 is TGTGCCACCTGTGATATCGGATGGGCGGCGAGCTCCTACAATGAGCAGTTCTTC. The chain carries TRBV24-1 and TRBJ2-1; no reliable D call. The CDR3 spans 18 residues. Germline V lookup: CDR1 KGHDR, CDR2 SFDVKD.

The chain joins TRBV12-3 or TRBV12-4 to TRBJ2-1; 7 nucleotides match TRBD1. The CDR3 runs to 15 residues. V lost 2 bases to trimming and J lost 3 bases; unmatched junction nucleotides: 4. The CDR3 loop reads CASSLIQGYYNEQFF. The CDR3 DNA is TGTGCCAGCAGTTTAATACAGGGGTACTACAATGAGCAGTTCTTC.

This clonotype has at least ten counts. The J gene is TRBJ2-7, the V gene TRBV6-1; D assignment may be TRBD1 or TRBD2 (5 bases each). V was clipped by 7 bases and J by 1 base, with 17 bases between them. The CDR3 totals 15 residues. The germline CDR1 and CDR2 sequences are MNHNS and SASEGT. CDR3 sequence reads: CASNREGRGSYEQYF. The DNA of the CDR3 is TGTGCCAGCAACAGAGAGGGGAGAGGTTCCTACGAGCAGTACTTC.

This clonotype was observed a few times. The chain joins TRBV9 to TRBJ1-1; a weak D match, TRBD1 (6 bases). From germline, CDR1 is SGDLS and CDR2 YYNGEE. This CDR3 contains 15 residues. V was pared by 5 bases and J by 1 base, with 15 bases between. As DNA, the CDR3 is TGTGCCAGCAGACAACCAGGGGCCCCGAACACTGAAGCTTTCTTT. The encoded protein is CASRQPGAPNTEAFF.

The table lists this clonotype with many counts. The rearrangement links TRBV28 to TRBJ1-1; no reliable D call. Between the trimmed V and J ends, which lost 4 bases and 1 base, there was a span of 10 bases. Germline-derived CDR1 and CDR2 are MDHEN and SYDVKM. The CDR3 has 14 residues. CDR3 nucleotides: TGTGCCAGCAGTTCTCACCGACCGAACACTGAAGCTTTCTTT. This codes for CASSSHRPNTEAFF.

This clonotype has ten or more counts. The rearrangement uses TRBV12-3 or TRBV12-4 and TRBJ2-3, with TRBD2 identical over 9 bases. V lost 4 bases to trimming and J lost 2 bases; unmatched junction nucleotides: 10. The CDR3 consists of 17 residues. CDR3 amino acids: CASSSWASGAFTDTQYF. DNA of the CDR3: TGTGCCAGCAGTTCATGGGCTAGCGGGGCCTTCACAGATACGCAGTATTTT.

In this sample, this clonotype turned up a few times. The chain links TRBV30 to TRBJ2-2; tentative D call: TRBD1 (6 bases). This CDR3 region has 14 residues. V lost 7 bases, J lost 1 base, and 13 bases lay in between. Germline loops: CDR1 GTSNPN, CDR2 SVGIG (reference sequence). The DNA for the CDR3 is TGTGCCTTAAGGACAGACCAGAACACCGGGGAGCTGTTTTTT. The encoded protein is CALRTDQNTGELFF.

This clonotype was counted between two and nine times. This rearrangement joins TRBV4-3 to TRBJ2-1; no reliable D call. CDR3 length equals 14 residues. V lost 0 bases and J 2 bases, leaving 5 bases between the germline ends. From germline, CDR1 is LGHNA and CDR2 YSLEER. The CDR3 spells CASSQDRPYNEQFF. The CDR3 DNA follows: TGCGCCAGCAGCCAAGATCGGCCCTACAATGAGCAGTTCTTC.

This clonotype was detected a few times. The chain combines TRBV7-2 with TRBJ2-5; 8 nucleotides align to TRBD1. V was clipped by 7 bases and J by 5 bases; unmatched bases: 9. The CDR3 extends over 14 amino acids. CDR1 and CDR2 from the germline V gene are SGHTA and FQGNSA. As DNA, the CDR3 is TGTGCCAGCAAGAGTAGACAGGGGTTGGAGACCCAGTACTTC. This codes for CASKSRQGLETQYF.

Points on this clonotype: This could be a read error, since a much larger clone is one nucleotide away. The V call is TRBV6-4, the J call TRBJ2-1, with 12 bases aligning to TRBD1. This CDR3 is built from 14 residues. The germline V gene has CDR1 MRHNA and CDR2 SNTAGT. V trimming: 5 bases; J trimming: 8 bases; junction bases outside the gene matches: 4. The CDR3 bases are TGTGCCAGCAGTACCGGGACAGGGGGCGATGAGCAGTTCTTC. Protein: CASSTGTGGDEQFF.

This clonotype was picked up a small number of times. The V gene is TRBV2, the J gene TRBJ2-3; 7 bases fit TRBD1. Germline CDR1 and CDR2: SNHLY and FYNNEI. The CDR3 runs to 14 residues. The junction had 8 bases not matched to a gene; V was cut back by 6 bases and J by 5 bases. CDR3 nucleotides: TGTGCCAGCAGCAGACAGGGTTTACGAGATACGCAGTATTTT. Translated: CASSRQGLRDTQYF.

The CDR3 loop is CASSPGGGADEKLFF. CDR3 sequence (DNA): TGTGCCAGCAGCCCCGGGGGAGGGGCGGACGAAAAACTGTTTTTT. The V and J genes are TRBV12-3 or TRBV12-4 and TRBJ1-4; tentatively, D is TRBD1 (5 bases). The CDR3 is 15 amino acids. V was trimmed by 6 bases and J by 8 bases, leaving 19 bases between them.

The genes are TRBV5-5 and TRBJ2-3; 7 nucleotides align to TRBD1. The trim removed 4 bases at V and 2 bases at J, leaving 10 bases unmatched. Germline V gene lookup returns CDR1 SGHKS and CDR2 YYEKEE (reference sequence). The CDR3 is made up of 16 amino acids. The CDR3 reads CASSQLSGQTTDTQYF. CDR3 bases: TGTGCCAGCAGCCAACTCTCGGGACAGACCACAGATACGCAGTATTTT.